One T cell receptor (beta chain) is described in this entry. The source of the sample is a study of blood T cell repertoires in COVID-19. Clones were sequenced by immunoSEQ multiplex PCR, and TCRdb holds only the in-frame ones, with some missing. The sample comprises 84,000 or so clones, around four fifths of which are singletons, and approximately 10% rests with the top ten. This CDR3 spans 13 amino acids. CDR1 and CDR2 from the germline V gene are MNHEY and SMNVEV (reference sequence). V dropped 3 bases and J dropped 1 base, with 4 bases sitting between them. The sequencing input was peripheral blood. The receptor comes from a man aged 65 to 79 with acute or convalescent COVID-19. The chain links TRBV27 to TRBJ1-3, with D unresolved. The CDR3 DNA sequence: TGTGCCAGCAGTTTGGCTTCTGGAAACACCATATATTTT. Residues: CASSLASGNTIYF.